This paragraph covers one T cell receptor (beta chain) sequence. The antigen is undetermined. These data are taken from a study of identifying expanded T cells in peripheral blood. Produced via immunoSEQ multiplex PCR; TCRdb's table is partial and in-frame only. The data contain approximately 110,000 clones, approximately 90% of them seen just once; the ten biggest clones take up about a sixth. Study-level results: Technical replicates showed roughly 1.2 changed clones; approximately 2 weeks roughly 16; four weeks 19. Across healthy donors, higher total template counts meant significantly greater approximately 2-week count variance.

The CDR3 is made up of 15 amino acids. V lost 6 bases and J lost 0; bases outside the gene matches: 5. Germline-derived CDR1 and CDR2 are SGHNT and YYREEE (reference sequence). The receptor's source is a person aged 18-70 years in good health. Sequenced sample: blood. V usage is TRBV5-4 and J usage is TRBJ2-3, with 9 bases aligning to TRBD1. The CDR3 spells CASTRGQGSTDTQYF. The CDR3 DNA reads TGTGCCAGCACCCGCGGACAGGGGAGCACAGATACGCAGTATTTT.